The 8 T cell receptor beta chains listed next were all sequenced from one sample in a study of blood T cell repertoires in COVID-19. Generated by immunoSEQ multiplex PCR, the TCRdb table keeps only in-frame clones and is missing some. This table has more than 85,000 clones, around three quarters appearing once. The sample comprised peripheral blood. The receptors were sampled from a human donor in a cohort sampled during active or convalescent COVID-19.

The chain has TRBV12-3 or TRBV12-4 and TRBJ2-7; D gene unclear. This CDR3 is 12 amino acids long. V gave up 5 bases and J gave up 0 bases, with 5 bases separating them. CDR3 nucleotide sequence: TGTGCCAGCAGTAAGCTCTCCTACGAGCAGTACTTC. Protein: CASSKLSYEQYF.

This rearrangement joins TRBV7-2 to TRBJ2-4, with D perhaps matching TRBD2 (6 bases). CDR1 SGHTA and CDR2 FQGNSA come from the germline V gene. The V gene lost 6 bases and the J gene lost 5 bases, with 11 bases spanning the gap. There are 13 residues in the CDR3. This CDR3 is CASSSRLENIQYF. The CDR3 nucleotides read TGTGCCAGCAGTTCTAGACTAGAAAACATTCAGTACTTC.

Worth noting for this clone: The junction does not match germline at one end; this may be a read error. The V and J genes are TRBV7-2 and TRBJ2-1; 12 bases line up with TRBD2. Germline assignment: CDR1 SGHTA and CDR2 FQGNSA. The CDR3 contains 16 residues. CDR3 loop: CASSLAQTSGSYQAVF. In nucleotides, the CDR3 is TGTGCCAGCAGCTTAGCCCAGACTAGCGGGAGCTATCAGGCGGTCTTC.

A single count supports this clone. The chain recombines TRBV6-5 with TRBJ2-7; 7 bases are a match to TRBD2. J was trimmed by 2 bases and V by 6 bases; bases with no gene match: 10. Germline CDR1 is MNHEY and CDR2 is SVGAGI. There are 15 residues in the CDR3. CDR3 sequence reads: CASRYGRGTTYEQYF. Here the CDR3 DNA reads TGTGCCAGCAGGTACGGGCGGGGGACTACCTACGAGCAGTACTTC.

The chain uses TRBV11-2 and TRBJ2-1, with 11 positions matching TRBD2. Germline V gene data show CDR1 as SGHAT and CDR2 as FQNNGV. With V trimmed by 6 bases and J by 14 bases, 6 bases remained unmatched. This CDR3 is built from 12 residues. The CDR3 nucleotides are TGTGCCAGCAGTGCTAGCGGGAGGAAGAAGTTCTTC. Protein: CASSASGRKKFF.

This clone was seen repeatedly, ten times or more. The chain has TRBV3-1 (or the pseudogene TRBV3-2) and TRBJ1-2, with 8 bases matching TRBD1. V was pared by 3 bases and J by 8 bases, with 11 bases of the junction left unmatched. Germline V gene sequence: CDR1 LGHDT, CDR2 YNNKEL (reference sequence). The length of the CDR3 is 15 residues. The CDR3 reads CASSHSGRGPQGYTF. The CDR3, as DNA: TGTGCCAGCAGCCATTCGGGCAGGGGGCCCCAAGGCTACACCTTC.

V is TRBV9 and J is TRBJ1-2; D uncertain. CDR1 and CDR2 from the germline V gene are SGDLS and YYNGEE. This CDR3 has 15 amino acids. V dropped 0 bases and J dropped 6 bases, with 15 bases sitting between them. The DNA for the CDR3 is TGTGCCAGCAGCGTAGATCTAGGCCCGCCGGATGGCTACACCTTC. This translates into CASSVDLGPPDGYTF.

The chain joins TRBV10-3 to TRBJ2-3; 9 positions match TRBD2. The CDR3 has 15 residues. V shed 5 bases, J shed 0 bases, and the junction held 3 bases outside the gene matches. Per germline, CDR1 ENHRY and CDR2 SYGVKD. CDR3 DNA: TGTGCCATCAGTTGGACTAGCGCAAGCACAGATACGCAGTATTTT. Its protein product is CAISWTSASTDTQYF.